The next 19 T cell receptor beta chains were all read from a single sample in a study of vaccination effects on CD4 cells after COVID-19. These TCRs' antigens remain unknown. Antigen-specific CD4+ T cells were expanded (with viral peptide pools) by the ViraFEST assay ahead of sequencing. Following 10 days of culture, CD4+ T cells were isolated. By PCR, the person was confirmed to have had SARS-CoV-2 infection between March and December 2020. The method was immunoSEQ multiplex PCR; TCRdb's version includes in-frame clones alone and lacks a portion of them. The sample has about 24,000 clones; less than 85% are singletons. This specimen consisted of CD4+ T cells from PBMCs cultured with SARS-CoV-2 spike peptides, obtained before COVID-19 vaccination. The receptors come from a human donor who had a prior SARS-CoV-2 infection.

This clone was counted between two and nine times. The chain couples TRBV6-5 to TRBJ2-3; D uncertain. Between the trimmed V and J ends, which lost 4 bases and 1 base, there was a span of 6 bases. Germline lookup yields CDR1 MNHEY and CDR2 SVGAGI. The CDR3 spans 13 residues. Here the CDR3 reads CASSSDGTDTQYF. The CDR3 nucleotides read TGTGCCAGCAGTTCCGACGGCACAGATACGCAGTATTTT.

The chain is built from TRBV5-6 and TRBJ2-5, with no clear D. The CDR3 is 13 residues long. Germline-derived CDR1 and CDR2 are SGHDT and YYEEEE. Trimming left V 0 bases short and J 4 bases short, with 7 bases between. CDR3 loop: CASSLASSETQYF. CDR3 DNA sequence: TGTGCCAGCAGCTTGGCTTCCTCAGAGACCCAGTACTTC.

This chain uses TRBV10-3 with TRBJ2-7; 8 bases are a match to TRBD2. Germline V gene data show CDR1 as ENHRY and CDR2 as SYGVKD. The CDR3 is 16 amino acids. V shed 8 bases and J 0 bases; nucleotides not matched to a gene: 12. The CDR3 here is CAIGRSRSGSSYEQYF. The CDR3 coding sequence is TGTGCCATCGGGCGGAGTAGAAGCGGGAGCTCCTACGAGCAGTACTTC.

The rearrangement links TRBV11-3 to TRBJ1-1; D might be TRBD1 (5 bases). Trimming took 1 base from V and 1 from J, leaving 10 bases between them. CDR3 size: 15 residues. Germline V gene data show CDR1 as SGHNT and CDR2 as YENEEA. The CDR3 spells CASSLGAGTNTEAFF. CDR3 nucleotides: TGTGCCAGCAGCTTAGGGGCAGGGACGAACACTGAAGCTTTCTTT.

The chain employs TRBV19 and TRBJ2-5; 11 nucleotides match TRBD1. V lost 3 bases and J lost 4; bases outside the gene matches: 13. Germline CDR1 is LNHDA and CDR2 is SQIVND (reference sequence). CDR3 size: 18 residues. This CDR3 is CASSILRTGGAGRETQYF. The CDR3, as DNA: TGTGCCAGTAGTATCCTGAGGACAGGGGGCGCGGGTCGAGAGACCCAGTACTTC.

The chain is built from TRBV11-3 and TRBJ2-1, with a tentative D call TRBD1 (6 bases). The CDR3 has 15 amino acids. The germline V gene encodes CDR1 SGHNT and CDR2 YENEEA. V was trimmed by 5 bases and J by 7 bases, leaving 18 bases between them. The CDR3 region is CASSPGETGRNEQFF. The CDR3 nucleotides read TGTGCCAGCAGCCCCGGGGAAACAGGGCGGAATGAGCAGTTCTTC.

The rearrangement joins TRBV6-5 to TRBJ2-7, with D possibly being TRBD1 or TRBD2 (7 bases each). CDR1 is MNHEY, CDR2 SVGAGI, per germline. The CDR3 loop spans 14 amino acids. V was clipped by 6 bases and J by 7 bases, with 19 bases between them. CDR3 bases: TGTGCCAGCAGGGAGATAACAGGGGAGGGAGAGCAGTACTTC. Translating gives CASREITGEGEQYF.

The chain combines TRBV9 with TRBJ2-1; weak D call: TRBD2 (7 bases). Trimming removed 2 bases from V and 6 bases from J, with 18 bases in between. The germline V gene has CDR1 SGDLS and CDR2 YYNGEE. The CDR3 is 16 amino acids. As DNA, the CDR3 is TGTGCCAGCAGCGTTGGGGGGGCCTCCTGGGGCAATGAGCAGTTCTTC. It codes for CASSVGGASWGNEQFF.

The chain uses TRBV7-2 and TRBJ2-7, with unresolved D. The V end was cut by 3 bases, the J end by 2 bases, with 8 bases between. Looked up from germline, CDR1 is SGHTA and CDR2 is FQGNSA. The length of the CDR3 is 13 residues. The CDR3 DNA sequence: TGTGCCAGCAGCTTTAACAGTCCCTACGAGCAGTACTTC. It is translated as CASSFNSPYEQYF.

The CDR3 loop is CASSVRDWKNVGTGANVLTF. CDR3 DNA sequence: TGTGCCAGCAGCGTACGGGACTGGAAAAACGTTGGCACTGGGGCCAACGTCCTGACTTTC. J is TRBJ2-6 and V is TRBV9; D perhaps matches TRBD2 (6 bases). Germline assignment: CDR1 SGDLS and CDR2 YYNGEE. V was clipped by 1 base and J by 2 bases, with 22 bases between them. The CDR3 runs 20 residues.

This clone appeared once. The chain joins TRBV10-3 to TRBJ2-1; TRBD2 aligns across 14 bases. CDR3 size: 18 residues. Trimming cost V 3 bases and J 2 bases; bases outside gene matches: 6. Germline V gives CDR1 ENHRY, CDR2 SYGVKD. The CDR3 loop reads CAISDRGLAGAAYNEQFF. DNA for the CDR3: TGTGCCATCAGTGATAGGGGACTAGCGGGAGCCGCCTACAATGAGCAGTTCTTC.

The V gene is TRBV5-1, the J gene TRBJ2-1; TRBD1 aligns across 8 bases. Per germline, CDR1 SGHRS and CDR2 YFSETQ. The CDR3 extends over 14 amino acids. Losses at the gene ends were 7 bases for V and 7 bases for J; bases not matched to a gene: 10. The CDR3 DNA is TGCGCCAGCCGCCCGTGGACAGGGATAAATGAGCAGTTCTTC. Translation gives CASRPWTGINEQFF.

The chain recombines TRBV19 with TRBJ2-1; D is perhaps TRBD1 or TRBD2 (5 bases each). Trimming left V 3 bases short and J 0 bases short, with 12 bases between. The CDR3 covers 16 residues. CDR1 is LNHDA and CDR2 is SQIVND in the germline V gene (reference sequence). CDR3 sequence reads: CASSIEGISSYNEQFF. Here the CDR3 DNA reads TGTGCCAGTAGTATTGAGGGGATTAGCTCCTACAATGAGCAGTTCTTC. Using reference TRBV19 and TRBJ2-1 for the parts outside the CDR3, the full variable domain is DGGITQSPKYLFRKEGQNVTLSCEQNLNHDAMYWYRQDPGQGLRLIYYSQIVNDFQKGDIAEGYSVSREKKESFPLTVTSAQKNPTAFYLCASSIEGISSYNEQFFGPGTRLTVL.

The rearrangement links TRBV7-2 to TRBJ2-1, with TRBD2 matching over 9 bases. Looked up from germline, CDR1 is SGHTA and CDR2 is FQGNSA. With 5 bases clipped from V and 11 bases from J, the junction kept 10 bases outside the gene matches. This CDR3 spans 14 amino acids. Here the CDR3 reads CASSPGIAGVKQFF. CDR3 nucleotides: TGTGCCAGCAGCCCCGGGATAGCGGGAGTTAAGCAGTTCTTC.

This chain links TRBV18 with TRBJ2-6, with TRBD1 identical over 7 bases. Germline-derived CDR1 and CDR2 are KGHSH and LQKENI. This CDR3 region has 18 residues. Losses at the gene ends were 3 bases for V and 1 base for J; bases not matched to a gene: 9. Written as DNA, the CDR3 is TGTGCCAGCTCACCCGTGAGACAGGGCGAATCTGGGGCCAACGTCCTGACTTTC. Translated: CASSPVRQGESGANVLTF.

The chain couples TRBV18 to TRBJ2-7; the D gene is possibly TRBD2 (5 bases). V lost 0 bases and J lost 5, with 8 bases in between. The CDR3 covers 13 residues. Looked up from germline, CDR1 is KGHSH and CDR2 is LQKENI. The CDR3 nucleotides are TGTGCCAGCTCACCACCCCCCGGGAACGAGCAGTACTTC. Its protein product is CASSPPPGNEQYF.

This clone was seen only once. This chain links TRBV9 with TRBJ2-5; TRBD2 matches at 11 bases. The CDR3 contains 17 residues. The trim removed 0 bases at V and 2 bases at J, leaving 6 bases unmatched. Per the germline V gene, CDR1 is SGDLS and CDR2 is YYNGEE. The CDR3 region is CASSVGYTSGGQETQYF. Here the CDR3 DNA reads TGTGCCAGCAGCGTAGGTTATACTAGCGGGGGACAAGAGACCCAGTACTTC.

The genes are TRBV3-1 (or the pseudogene TRBV3-2) and TRBJ2-7, with D perhaps assigned TRBD1 or TRBD2 (5 bases each). Per the germline V gene, CDR1 is LGHDT and CDR2 is YNNKEL (reference sequence). Trimming took 3 bases from V and 4 from J, leaving 13 bases between them. The CDR3 covers 14 residues. This CDR3 is CASSHGSGPYEQYF. Written as DNA, the CDR3 is TGTGCCAGCAGCCACGGATCGGGGCCTTACGAGCAGTACTTC.

As regards this clone: A read error may produce the germline difference seen at one junction end. The CDR3 coding sequence is TGTGCTAGCAGCCCACTTGGGGGCGGGGGCTATACAGATACGCAGTATTTT. Translation gives CASSPLGGGGYTDTQYF. The chain joins TRBV7-7 to TRBJ2-3; tentative D call: TRBD2 (7 bases). Germline CDR1 reads SSHAT; CDR2 reads FNYEAQ (reference sequence). This CDR3 comprises 17 residues.